This T cell receptor (beta chain) is from a study of a mutant IDH1 vaccine in newly diagnosed glioma. As for this clone: Its target is not known.

Sequencing was performed with immunoSEQ multiplex PCR; in TCRdb, only in-frame clones are kept and a portion is missing. Seen here are 75,000 to 85,000 clones, around nine tenths observed once, and the top ten hold just over 0.55%. CDR1 SNHLY and CDR2 FYNNEI come from the germline V gene. Trimming shortened V by 10 bases and J by 2 bases, and 12 bases separated the two germline ends. This CDR3 contains 12 residues. Time point in this sample: week 5, during vaccination. Topical imiquimod accompanied each vaccine dose, which consisted of 300 ug of mutant IDH1 20-mer peptide. The sequence was collected from a woman in her forties or fifties with glioma. The chain combines TRBV2 with TRBJ2-7; TRBD1 might be the D (6 bases). The sample consisted of PBMCs, taken from a glioma patient whose treatment included an IDH1 peptide vaccine. The CDR3 nucleotides read TGTGCCACCGCCGGGACAACCTACGAGCAGTACTTC. Translating gives CATAGTTYEQYF.